These T cell receptor beta chains were read from a single sample in a study of cytomegalovirus exposure and HLA in healthy donors. Generated by immunoSEQ multiplex PCR, the TCRdb table keeps only in-frame clones and is missing some. The sample consists of some 210,000 clones, 70% to 90% of them appearing once. Sample: PBMCs. The receptors shown here come from a woman under 30 in good health and CMV-seronegative. Each CDR3 is given without its conserved first and last residue. The order of the fields is V gene, CDR3 protein.

V: TRBV19
CDR3: ASSMGLAGSGELF

V: TRBV27
CDR3: ASAGKISVNEQF

V: TRBV5-6
CDR3: ASSLPGVTGELF

V: TRBV5-1
CDR3: ASSLNAGGYGYT

V: TRBV29-1
CDR3: SVDRTGGAEQY

V: TRBV15
CDR3: ATSKAPGTEAF

V: TRBV7-8
CDR3: ASSSTGLAGGRVGTDTQY

V: TRBV30
CDR3: AWTTGASTYNEQF

V: TRBV10-3
CDR3: AIRPGTGGKAF

V: TRBV6-5
CDR3: ASSWSSGSHVETQY

V: TRBV2
CDR3: ASSGGGGRNGYT

V: TRBV27
CDR3: ASSLGQGGALGYT

V: TRBV2
CDR3: ASSQRDPATSFSYEQY

V: TRBV7-9
CDR3: ASSFRREEKLF

V: TRBV7-2
CDR3: ASSLSGYTIY

V: TRBV5-1
CDR3: ASAIEGAQY

V: TRBV4-2
CDR3: ASSQAGTGAYEQY

V: TRBV5-8
CDR3: ASSLVTVANYGYT

V: TRBV30
CDR3: AWATGSYTEAF

V: TRBV5-1
CDR3: ASSFGRMNTEAF

V: TRBV27
CDR3: ASSLASGFNEQF

V: TRBV27
CDR3: ASSSDRGRGTEAF

V: TRBV28
CDR3: ATTARGIASYEQY